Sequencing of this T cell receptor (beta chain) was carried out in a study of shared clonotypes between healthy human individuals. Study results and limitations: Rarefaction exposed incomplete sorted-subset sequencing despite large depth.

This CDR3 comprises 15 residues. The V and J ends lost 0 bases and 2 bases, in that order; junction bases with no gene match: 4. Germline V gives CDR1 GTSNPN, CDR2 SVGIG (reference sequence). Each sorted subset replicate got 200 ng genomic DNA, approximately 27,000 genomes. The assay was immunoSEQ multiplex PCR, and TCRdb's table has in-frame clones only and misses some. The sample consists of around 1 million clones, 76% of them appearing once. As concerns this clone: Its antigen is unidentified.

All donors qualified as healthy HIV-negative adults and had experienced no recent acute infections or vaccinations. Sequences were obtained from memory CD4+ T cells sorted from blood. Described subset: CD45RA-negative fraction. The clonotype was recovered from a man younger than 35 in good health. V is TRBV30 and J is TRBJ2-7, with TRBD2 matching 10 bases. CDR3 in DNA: TGTGCCTGGAGTGTAGAGAGCGGGAGGGCCTACGAGCAGTACTTC. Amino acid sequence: CAWSVESGRAYEQYF.